These T cell receptor beta chains were read from a single sample in a study of spatial heterogeneity in lung cancer. From the 5' RACE reads, TCRdb called clonotypes with MiXCR, one entry per CDR3 protein. This sample has over 50,000 distinct CDR3 sequences, with roughly 6.4% found just once. The material sequenced was PBMCs, taken at surgery. These receptors were obtained from a female donor with early-stage non-small cell lung cancer. Both conserved end residues are part of each CDR3. Each record gives: J gene, V gene, clone size, D gene, CDR3 DNA, CDR3 protein. The D gene is left open where the match is weak. Only part of the rows carry a size: once, few, many, or a class if the clone is expanded.

>TRBJ1-2|TRBV7-9|many|-
TGTGCCAGCAGCTTCGGGGAAGTCGGCTACACCTTC
CASSFGEVGYTF
>TRBJ2-1|TRBV18|many|-
TGTGCCAGCTCACCGTCCCGGGACAAGTACAATGAGCAGTTCTTC
CASSPSRDKYNEQFF
>TRBJ2-1|TRBV29-1|many|-
TGCAGCGTTGAGGCCGGCGGGACAGGGAAACTAGCGGGCCCGGGAACCTACAATGAGCAGTTCTTC
CSVEAGGTGKLAGPGTYNEQFF
>TRBJ1-1|TRBV12-5|-|-
TGTGCTAGTGGTTTGGTACAGCCTAACACTGAAGCTTTCTTT
CASGLVQPNTEAFF
>TRBJ1-5|TRBV12-3/TRBV12-4|many|-
TGTGCCAGCAGTTTAGGGTACGAAAATCAGCCCCAGCATTTT
CASSLGYENQPQHF
>TRBJ2-5|TRBV9|many|-
TGTGCCAGCAGCCCTTCAGCCGTTGCGGAGACCCAGTACTTC
CASSPSAVAETQYF
>TRBJ2-3|TRBV2|many|-
TGTGCCAGCAGTGAAGCCCCAAGCACAGATACGCAGTATTTT
CASSEAPSTDTQYF
>TRBJ2-7|TRBV7-9|-|TRBD2
TGTGCCAGCAGCCCCCTAGCGGGAGAGGACGAGCAGTACTTC
CASSPLAGEDEQYF
>TRBJ1-4|TRBV21-1|few|-
TGTGCCGGACCAACCCCCCTCACAGGACCGAATGAAAAACTGTTTTTT
CAGPTPLTGPNEKLFF
>TRBJ1-5|TRBV18|-|TRBD1
TGTGCCAGCTCAGAAGACAGGGGATCTCAGCCCCAGCATTTT
CASSEDRGSQPQHF
>TRBJ2-3|TRBV28|many|TRBD2
TGTGCCAGCAGGGGGGGGGACTACGTCCCCACAGATACGCAGTATTTT
CASRGGDYVPTDTQYF
>TRBJ1-1|TRBV11-2|-|TRBD1
TGTGCCAGCAGTGGTGGGACAGGGGTGAACACTGAAGCTTTCTTT
CASSGGTGVNTEAFF
>TRBJ2-5|TRBV4-1|many|-
TGCGCCAGCAGCAGGTCACAAGAGACCCAGTACTTC
CASSRSQETQYF
>TRBJ2-3|TRBV12-3/TRBV12-4|few|-
TGTGCCAGCAGTTTAAGGTCGGCGGGGCCTAGAGATACGCAGTATTTT
CASSLRSAGPRDTQYF
>TRBJ2-1|TRBV6-5|-|TRBD2
TGTGCCAGCAGGACCCGCGGCGGGGGTGAGCAGTTCTTC
CASRTRGGGEQFF
>TRBJ2-3|TRBV6-5|few|-
TGTGCCAGCAGTCGGGTCCAAGCCGCCACAGATACGCAGTATTTT
CASSRVQAATDTQYF
>TRBJ2-2|TRBV20-1|-|-
TGCAGTGCTAGAGATGCCCAGGGGGGCCGGAACACCGGGGAGCTGTTTTTT
CSARDAQGGRNTGELFF
>TRBJ2-2|TRBV30|many|-
TGTGCCTGGAGACCACAGGGCTACGGGGAGCTGTTTTTT
CAWRPQGYGELFF
>TRBJ1-5|TRBV29-1|many|-
TGCAGCGTACTCCTACAGGGTCGTAGCAATCAGCCCCAGCATTTT
CSVLLQGRSNQPQHF
>TRBJ2-1|TRBV9|many|-
TGTGCCAGCAGCCCCATCGGGGGTGCGGCCTACAATGAGCAGTTCTTC
CASSPIGGAAYNEQFF
>TRBJ1-1|TRBV7-2|many|TRBD1
TGTGCCAGCAGCTTAGAGGGGACAGCAAACACTGAAGCTTTCTTT
CASSLEGTANTEAFF